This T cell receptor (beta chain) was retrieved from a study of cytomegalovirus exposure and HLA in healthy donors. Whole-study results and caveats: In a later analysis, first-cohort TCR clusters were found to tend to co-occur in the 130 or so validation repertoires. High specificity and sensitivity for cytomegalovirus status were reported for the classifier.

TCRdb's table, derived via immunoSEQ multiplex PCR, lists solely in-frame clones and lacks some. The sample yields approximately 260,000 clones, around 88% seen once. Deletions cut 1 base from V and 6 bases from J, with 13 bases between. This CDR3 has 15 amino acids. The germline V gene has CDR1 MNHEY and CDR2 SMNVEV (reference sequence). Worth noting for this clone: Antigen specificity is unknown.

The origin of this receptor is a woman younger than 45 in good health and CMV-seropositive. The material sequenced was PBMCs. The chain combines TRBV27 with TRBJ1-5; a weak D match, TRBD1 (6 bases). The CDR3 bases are TGTGCCAGCAGTTTATGGGGAGGGGGGAGTCAGCCCCAGCATTTT. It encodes CASSLWGGGSQPQHF.